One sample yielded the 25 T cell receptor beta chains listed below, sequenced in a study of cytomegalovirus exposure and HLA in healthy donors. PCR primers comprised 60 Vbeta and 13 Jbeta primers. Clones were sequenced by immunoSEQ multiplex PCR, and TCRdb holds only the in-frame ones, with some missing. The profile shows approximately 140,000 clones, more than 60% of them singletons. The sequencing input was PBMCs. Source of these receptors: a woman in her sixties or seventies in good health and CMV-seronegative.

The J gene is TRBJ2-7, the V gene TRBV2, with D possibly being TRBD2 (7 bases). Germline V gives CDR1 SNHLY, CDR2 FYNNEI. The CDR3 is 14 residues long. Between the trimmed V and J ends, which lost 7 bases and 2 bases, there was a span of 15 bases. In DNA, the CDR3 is TGTGCCAGCAATCGGGGAGGGGGTACCTACGAGCAGTACTTC. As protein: CASNRGGGTYEQYF.

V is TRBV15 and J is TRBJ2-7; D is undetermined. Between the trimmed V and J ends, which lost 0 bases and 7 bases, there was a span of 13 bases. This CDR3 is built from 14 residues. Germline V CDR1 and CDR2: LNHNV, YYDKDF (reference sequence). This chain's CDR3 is CATSRDVIVKEQYF. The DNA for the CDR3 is TGTGCCACCAGCAGAGATGTCATAGTAAAGGAGCAGTACTTC.

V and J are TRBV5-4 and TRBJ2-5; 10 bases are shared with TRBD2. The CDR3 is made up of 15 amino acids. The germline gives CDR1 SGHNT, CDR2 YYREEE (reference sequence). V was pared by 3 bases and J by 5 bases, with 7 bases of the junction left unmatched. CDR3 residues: CASSSKRGGRETQYF. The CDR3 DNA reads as TGTGCCAGCAGCTCCAAGCGGGGGGGCAGGGAGACCCAGTACTTC.

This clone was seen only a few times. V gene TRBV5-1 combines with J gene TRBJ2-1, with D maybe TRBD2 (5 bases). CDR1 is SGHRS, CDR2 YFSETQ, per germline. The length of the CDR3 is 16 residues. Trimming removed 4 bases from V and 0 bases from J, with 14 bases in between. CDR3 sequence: CASSLVTGSSYNEQFF. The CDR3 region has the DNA TGCGCCAGCAGCCTAGTAACGGGGAGCTCCTACAATGAGCAGTTCTTC.

The CDR3 DNA is TGTGCCAGCAGTGAATTTTACAGGGATCAGCCCCAGCATTTT. Protein: CASSEFYRDQPQHF. The V and J genes are TRBV2 and TRBJ1-5; D possibly corresponds to TRBD1 (6 bases). The CDR3 has 14 amino acids. Germline CDR1 SNHLY, CDR2 FYNNEI. Deletions cut 2 bases from V and 5 bases from J, with 10 bases between.

The CDR3 DNA reads TGTGCCAGCAGTTTCCGGACAGGGGCTGAAGCTTTCTTT. Protein: CASSFRTGAEAFF. This rearrangement joins TRBV27 to TRBJ1-1; TRBD1 matches 9 bases. The CDR3 is 13 residues long. V trimming: 3 bases; J trimming: 6 bases; junction bases outside the gene matches: 2. From germline, CDR1 is MNHEY and CDR2 SMNVEV (reference sequence).

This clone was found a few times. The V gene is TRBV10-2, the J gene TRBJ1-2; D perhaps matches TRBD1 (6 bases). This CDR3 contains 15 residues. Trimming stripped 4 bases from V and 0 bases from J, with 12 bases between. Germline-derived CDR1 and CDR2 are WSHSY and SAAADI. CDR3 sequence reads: CASSVGGGPNYGYTF. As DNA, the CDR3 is TGCGCCAGCAGTGTAGGGGGGGGTCCTAACTATGGCTACACCTTC.

In nucleotides, the CDR3 is TGTGCCAGCAGTTTATCGGCCAGGCAGGACTATGGCTACACCTTC. Its protein product is CASSLSARQDYGYTF. The chain combines TRBV6-5 with TRBJ1-2, with D unclear. The CDR3 covers 15 residues. V was clipped by 4 bases and J by 3 bases, with 15 bases between them. Germline lookup yields CDR1 MNHEY and CDR2 SVGAGI.

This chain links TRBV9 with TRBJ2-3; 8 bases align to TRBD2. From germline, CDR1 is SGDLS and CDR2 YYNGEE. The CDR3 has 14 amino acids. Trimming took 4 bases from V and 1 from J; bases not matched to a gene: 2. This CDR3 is CASSLGGGTDTQYF. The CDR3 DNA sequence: TGTGCCAGCAGCCTCGGGGGGGGCACAGATACGCAGTATTTT.

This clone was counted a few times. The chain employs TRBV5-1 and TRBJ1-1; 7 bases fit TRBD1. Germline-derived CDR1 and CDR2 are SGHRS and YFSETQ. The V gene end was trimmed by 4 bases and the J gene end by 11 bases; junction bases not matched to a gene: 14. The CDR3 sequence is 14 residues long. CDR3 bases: TGCGCCAGCAGCAGAATACAGGCCGACAGGGAGGCTTTCTTT. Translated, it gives CASSRIQADREAFF.

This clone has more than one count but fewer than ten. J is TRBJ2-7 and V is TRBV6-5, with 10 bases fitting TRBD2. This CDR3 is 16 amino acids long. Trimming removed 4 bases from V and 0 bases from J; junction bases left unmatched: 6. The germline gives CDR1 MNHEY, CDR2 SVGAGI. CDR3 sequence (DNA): TGTGCCAGCAGTTTCATAGGACTAGCGGACTCCTACGAGCAGTACTTC. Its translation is CASSFIGLADSYEQYF.

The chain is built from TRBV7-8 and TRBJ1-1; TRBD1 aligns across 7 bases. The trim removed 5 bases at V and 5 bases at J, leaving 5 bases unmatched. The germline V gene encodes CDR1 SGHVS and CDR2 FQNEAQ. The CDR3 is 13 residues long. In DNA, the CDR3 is TGTGCCAGCAGCATAGACAGGGATACTGAAGCTTTCTTT. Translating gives CASSIDRDTEAFF.

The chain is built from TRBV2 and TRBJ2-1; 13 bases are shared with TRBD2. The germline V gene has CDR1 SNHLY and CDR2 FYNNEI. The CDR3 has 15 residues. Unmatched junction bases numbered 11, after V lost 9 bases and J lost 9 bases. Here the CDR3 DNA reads TGTGCCAGTGCTCCCGGGACTAGCGGGGTGGGTGAGCAGTTCTTC. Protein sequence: CASAPGTSGVGEQFF.

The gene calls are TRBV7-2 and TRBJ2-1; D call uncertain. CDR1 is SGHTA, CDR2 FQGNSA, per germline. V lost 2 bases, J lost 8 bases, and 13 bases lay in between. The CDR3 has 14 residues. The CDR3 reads CASSLNPATDEQFF. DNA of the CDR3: TGTGCCAGCAGCTTAAACCCAGCGACGGATGAGCAGTTCTTC.

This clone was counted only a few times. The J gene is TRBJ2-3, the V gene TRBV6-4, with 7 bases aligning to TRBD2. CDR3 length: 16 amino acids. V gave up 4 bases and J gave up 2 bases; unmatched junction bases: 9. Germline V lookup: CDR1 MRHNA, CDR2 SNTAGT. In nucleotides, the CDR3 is TGTGCCAGCAGTGCCCGAGCCCTAGCGGCCACAGATACGCAGTATTTT. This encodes CASSARALAATDTQYF.

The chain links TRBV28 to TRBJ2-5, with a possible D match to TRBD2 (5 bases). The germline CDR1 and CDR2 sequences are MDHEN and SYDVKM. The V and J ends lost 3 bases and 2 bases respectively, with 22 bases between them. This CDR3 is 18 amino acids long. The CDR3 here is CASSFLLATRRSQETQYF. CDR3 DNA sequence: TGTGCCAGCAGTTTTCTTCTGGCCACCCGGAGGTCGCAAGAGACCCAGTACTTC.

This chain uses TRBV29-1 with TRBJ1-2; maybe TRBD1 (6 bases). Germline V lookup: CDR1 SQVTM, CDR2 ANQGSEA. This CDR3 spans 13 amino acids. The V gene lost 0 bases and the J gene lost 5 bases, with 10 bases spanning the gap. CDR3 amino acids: CSVEDGTGYGYTF. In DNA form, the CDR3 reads TGCAGCGTTGAAGATGGAACAGGGTATGGCTACACCTTC.

The chain's CDR3 is CSVEPGGGYGYTF. In DNA form, the CDR3 reads TGCAGCGTTGAACCAGGGGGCGGCTATGGCTACACCTTC. The chain couples TRBV29-1 to TRBJ1-2, with 8 positions matching TRBD1. CDR3 length: 13 residues. Per germline, CDR1 SQVTM and CDR2 ANQGSEA. V lost 2 bases, J lost 4 bases, and 3 bases stayed unmatched. The full variable domain, completed using reference TRBV29-1 and TRBJ1-2, is SAVISQKPSRDICQRGTSLTIQCQVDSQVTMMFWYRQQPGQSLTLIATANQGSEATYESGFVIDKFPISRPNLTFSTLTVSNMSPEDSSIYLCSVEPGGGYGYTFGSGTRLTVV.

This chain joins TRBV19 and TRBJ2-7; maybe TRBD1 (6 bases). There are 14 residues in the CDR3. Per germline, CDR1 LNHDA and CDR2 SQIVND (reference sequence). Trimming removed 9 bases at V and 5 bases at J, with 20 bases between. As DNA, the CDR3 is TGTGCCAGACGAAGCACAGGGATTCTCGACGAGCAGTACTTC. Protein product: CARRSTGILDEQYF.

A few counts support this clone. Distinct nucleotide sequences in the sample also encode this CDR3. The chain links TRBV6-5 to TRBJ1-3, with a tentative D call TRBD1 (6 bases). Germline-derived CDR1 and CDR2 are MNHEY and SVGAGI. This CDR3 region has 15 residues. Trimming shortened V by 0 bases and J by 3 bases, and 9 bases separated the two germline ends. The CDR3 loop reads CASSYSEGGGNTIYF. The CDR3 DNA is TGTGCCAGCAGTTACTCCGAAGGGGGTGGAAACACCATATATTTT.

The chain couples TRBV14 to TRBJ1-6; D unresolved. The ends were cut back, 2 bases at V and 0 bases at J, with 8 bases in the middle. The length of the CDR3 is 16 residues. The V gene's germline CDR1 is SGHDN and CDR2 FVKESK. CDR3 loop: CASSQYLSSYNSPLHF. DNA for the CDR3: TGTGCCAGCAGCCAATACTTGAGCTCCTATAATTCACCCCTCCACTTT.

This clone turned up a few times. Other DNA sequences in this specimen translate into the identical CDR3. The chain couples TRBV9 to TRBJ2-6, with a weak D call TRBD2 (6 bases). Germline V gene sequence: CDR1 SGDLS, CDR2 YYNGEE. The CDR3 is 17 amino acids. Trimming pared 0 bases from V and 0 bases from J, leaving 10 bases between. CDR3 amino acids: CASSVGGVSSGANVLTF. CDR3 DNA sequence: TGTGCCAGCAGCGTAGGGGGGGTGAGCTCTGGGGCCAACGTCCTGACTTTC.

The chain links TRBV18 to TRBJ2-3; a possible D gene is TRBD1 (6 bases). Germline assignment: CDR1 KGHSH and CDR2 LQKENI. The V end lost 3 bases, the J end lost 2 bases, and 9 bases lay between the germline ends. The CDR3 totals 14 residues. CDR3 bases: TGTGCCAGCTCACCCCGGACAGACACAGATACGCAGTATTTT. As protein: CASSPRTDTDTQYF.

CDR3 sequence reads: CASRGGDMNTEAFF. CDR3 bases: TGTGCCAGCAGGGGTGGGGACATGAACACTGAAGCTTTCTTT. The chain uses TRBV2 and TRBJ1-1, with TRBD1 as a possible D gene (6 bases). Trimming stripped 6 bases from V and 0 bases from J, with 11 bases between. This CDR3 has 14 amino acids. CDR1 is SNHLY and CDR2 is FYNNEI in the germline V gene.

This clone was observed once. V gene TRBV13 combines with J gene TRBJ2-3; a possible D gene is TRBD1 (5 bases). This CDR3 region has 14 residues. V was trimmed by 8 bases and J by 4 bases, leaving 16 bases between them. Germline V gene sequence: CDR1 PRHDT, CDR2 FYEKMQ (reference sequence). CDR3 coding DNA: TGTGCCAGCGAAAGGGGCACCATGGCAGATACGCAGTATTTT. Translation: CASERGTMADTQYF.